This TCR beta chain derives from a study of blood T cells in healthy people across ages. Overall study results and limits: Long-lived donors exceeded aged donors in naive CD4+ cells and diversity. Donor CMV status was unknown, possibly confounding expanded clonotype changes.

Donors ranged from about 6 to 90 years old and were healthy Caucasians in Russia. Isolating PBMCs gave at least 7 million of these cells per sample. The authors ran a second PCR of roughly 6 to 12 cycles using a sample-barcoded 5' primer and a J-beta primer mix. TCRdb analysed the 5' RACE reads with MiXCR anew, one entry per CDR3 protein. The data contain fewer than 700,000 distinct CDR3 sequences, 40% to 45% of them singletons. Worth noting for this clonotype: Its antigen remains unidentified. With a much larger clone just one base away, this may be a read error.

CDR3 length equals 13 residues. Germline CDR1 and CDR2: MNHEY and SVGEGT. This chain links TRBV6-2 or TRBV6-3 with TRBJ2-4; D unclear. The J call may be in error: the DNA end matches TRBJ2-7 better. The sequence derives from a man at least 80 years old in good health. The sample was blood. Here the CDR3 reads CASSYSTVSEQYF. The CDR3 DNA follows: TGTGCCAGCAGTTACTCAACCGTGAGCGAGCAGTACTTC.